This passage covers 8 T cell receptor beta chains from one sample sequenced in a study of naive and memory T cell subsets. General observations from the study: Possibly reflecting memory cells re-expressing CD45RA, a few larger clonotypes occurred in naive repertoires, especially CD8.

No antigen has been identified for these receptors. Both TRBC1 and TRBC2 were covered by a beta constant-region primer of two equimolar oligonucleotides. Ligated cDNA was amplified by four rounds of PCR with nested alpha and beta constant-region primers and SP2. MiXCR was run by TCRdb on the UMI-ligation and nested PCR reads, yielding one entry per CDR3 protein. The repertoire holds more than 95,000 distinct CDR3 sequences, with more than 14% as singletons. The sample was naive CD8+ T cells from blood. The receptor set was obtained from a human donor in good health.

This clonotype appeared a few times. The rearrangement joins TRBV7-8 to TRBJ2-1; 9 positions match TRBD2. The CDR3 covers 16 residues. Germline V CDR1 and CDR2: SGHVS, FQNEAQ. V lost 3 bases, J lost 0 bases, and 3 bases stayed unmatched. The CDR3 loop is CASSFNSGGSYNEQFF. The CDR3 DNA reads TGTGCCAGCAGCTTTAATAGCGGGGGCTCCTACAATGAGCAGTTCTTC.

At least ten counts were recorded for this clonotype. V is TRBV20-1 and J is TRBJ2-7, with TRBD2 as a possible D gene (5 bases). From germline, CDR1 is DFQATT and CDR2 SNEGSKA (reference sequence). This CDR3 is 11 amino acids long. V was trimmed by 3 bases and J by 6 bases, leaving 9 bases between them. CDR3 sequence (DNA): TGCAGTGCTAGTACGGGATTCGAGCAGTACTTC. Translated, it gives CSASTGFEQYF.

This clonotype was seen repeatedly, ten times or more. The CDR3 DNA sequence: TGTGCCAGCAGCCATCAGGGGTCGTACACTGAAGCTTTCTTT. It translates to CASSHQGSYTEAFF. This chain joins TRBV12-3 or TRBV12-4 and TRBJ1-1, with a possible D match to TRBD1 (6 bases). The CDR3 sequence is 14 residues long. The germline V and J ends were trimmed by 6 bases and 3 bases, with 14 bases remaining between them.

This clonotype was recorded at least ten times. The chain joins TRBV7-9 to TRBJ2-2; D gene unclear. V lost 7 bases to trimming and J lost 4 bases, with 16 bases between them. This CDR3 contains 15 residues. Germline lookup yields CDR1 SEHNR and CDR2 FQNEAQ (reference sequence). The CDR3 bases are TGTGCCAGCATGGGTCCTAATACCGGCACCGGGGAGCTGTTTTTT. This gives the protein CASMGPNTGTGELFF.

This clonotype appeared many times. The chain has TRBV4-3 and TRBJ2-3; the D gene is possibly TRBD1 (6 bases). There are 15 residues in the CDR3. CDR1 and CDR2 (germline): LGHNA, YSLEER. The V end was cut by 0 bases, the J end by 0 bases, with 7 bases between. CDR3 sequence: CASSQEGGSTDTQYF. The CDR3 DNA reads as TGCGCCAGCAGCCAAGAAGGGGGAAGCACAGATACGCAGTATTTT.

V gene TRBV27 combines with J gene TRBJ1-4; the D is unclear. V was cut by 4 bases and J by 0 bases, with 9 bases left in between. Germline assignment: CDR1 MNHEY and CDR2 SMNVEV (reference sequence). The CDR3 sequence is 15 residues long. Here the CDR3 DNA reads TGTGCCAGCAGTTCAAGATTTGCAACTAATGAAAAACTGTTTTTT. Protein sequence: CASSSRFATNEKLFF. Using reference TRBV27 and TRBJ1-4 for the parts outside the CDR3, the full variable domain is EAQVTQNPRYLITVTGKKLTVTCSQNMNHEYMSWYRQDPGLGLRQIYYSMNVEVTDKGDVPEGYKVSRKEKRNFPLILESPSPNQTSLYFCASSSRFATNEKLFFGSGTQLSVL.

The CDR3 spells CSVAPIGTEAFF. Written as DNA, the CDR3 is TGCAGCGTTGCCCCCATTGGCACTGAAGCTTTCTTT. V gene TRBV29-1 combines with J gene TRBJ1-1; D ambiguous. CDR1 and CDR2 (germline): SQVTM, ANQGSEA. This CDR3 comprises 12 residues. With 4 bases removed from V and 4 bases from J, the gap between germline ends came to 10 bases.

The chain joins TRBV7-9 to TRBJ2-1, with D hard to call. This CDR3 comprises 11 residues. Trimming pared 7 bases from V and 9 bases from J, leaving 10 bases between. Germline assignment: CDR1 SEHNR and CDR2 FQNEAQ (reference sequence). The CDR3 region is CASTLSGEQFF. The CDR3 bases are TGTGCCAGCACCCTATCCGGTGAGCAGTTCTTC.